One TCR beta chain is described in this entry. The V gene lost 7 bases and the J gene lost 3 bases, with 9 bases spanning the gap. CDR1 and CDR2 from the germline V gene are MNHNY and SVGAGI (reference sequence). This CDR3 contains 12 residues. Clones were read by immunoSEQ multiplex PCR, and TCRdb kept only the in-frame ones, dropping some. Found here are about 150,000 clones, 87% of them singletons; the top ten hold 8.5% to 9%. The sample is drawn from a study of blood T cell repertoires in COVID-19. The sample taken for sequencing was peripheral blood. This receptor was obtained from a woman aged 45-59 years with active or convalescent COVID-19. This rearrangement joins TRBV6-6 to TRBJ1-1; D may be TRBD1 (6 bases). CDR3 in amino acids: CASIAGDTEAFF. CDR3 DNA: TGTGCCAGCATCGCAGGGGACACTGAAGCTTTCTTT.